The 31 T cell receptor beta chains in this list originate from one sample, sequenced in a study of shared clonotypes between healthy human individuals. Data came from immunoSEQ multiplex PCR; TCRdb stores just in-frame clones and leaves some out. The sample contains around 1,000,000 clones, 77% of which appear only once. Sequencing input: memory CD4+ T cells from PBMCs. Sample subset: CD45RA-negative fraction. The receptors shown here come from a man aged 18 to 29 in good health. Some clones in this sample may be carry-over from other donors' samples.

The V gene is TRBV27, the J gene TRBJ2-3; the match to TRBD2 covers 13 bases. The ends lost 6 bases at V and 2 bases at J; junction bases unmatched: 14. The CDR3 length is 19 residues. Germline lookup yields CDR1 MNHEY and CDR2 SMNVEV (reference sequence). The CDR3 DNA reads as TGTGCCAGCAGCCGGCGGACTAGCGGGAGTTTAGGGTTCACAGATACGCAGTATTTT. This sequence encodes CASSRRTSGSLGFTDTQYF.

V usage is TRBV28 and J usage is TRBJ1-6; D gene unclear. The length of the CDR3 is 13 residues. The germline CDR1 and CDR2 sequences are MDHEN and SYDVKM. Deletions cut 5 bases from V and 12 bases from J, with 14 bases between. The CDR3 sequence is CASSPTYPRPLHF. CDR3 coding DNA: TGTGCCAGCAGTCCCACCTACCCTAGACCCCTCCACTTT.

The gene calls are TRBV20-1 and TRBJ2-1; D is unresolved. Trimming left V 6 bases short and J 4 bases short, with 4 bases between. Germline values: CDR1 DFQATT, CDR2 SNEGSKA (reference sequence). This CDR3 region has 10 residues. The CDR3 DNA reads TGCAGTGCGGAATACAATGAGCAGTTCTTC. Protein sequence: CSAEYNEQFF.

The chain carries TRBV28 and TRBJ2-1, with 11 bases that match TRBD2. This CDR3 spans 20 amino acids. After removal of 5 bases from V and 2 bases from J, the junction contained 17 bases not matched to a gene. Germline CDR1 MDHEN, CDR2 SYDVKM. CDR3 protein: CASSRGYGLGTSGTYNEQFF. DNA for the CDR3: TGTGCCAGCAGTAGAGGGTATGGTTTGGGGACTAGCGGTACCTACAATGAGCAGTTCTTC.

This clone occurred a few times. The chain is built from TRBV5-3 and TRBJ2-5, with TRBD2 matching over 7 bases. TRBV5-3 is designated an ORF whose function remains uncertain. The CDR3 loop spans 14 amino acids. J gave up 2 bases and V 2 bases, and 3 bases lay outside the gene matches. The chain's CDR3 is CARSFREAQETQYF. The CDR3 nucleotides are TGTGCCAGAAGCTTCCGGGAGGCGCAAGAGACCCAGTACTTC.

Turning to this clone: The sample contains more than one DNA sequence encoding this CDR3. The chain couples TRBV9 to TRBJ1-1; no firm D call. Germline CDR1 is SGDLS and CDR2 is YYNGEE. This CDR3 has 13 residues. Between the trimmed V and J ends, which lost 3 bases and 0 bases, there was a span of 6 bases. The CDR3 DNA follows: TGTGCCAGCAGCGATCGCCTGAACACTGAAGCTTTCTTT. Translated: CASSDRLNTEAFF.

V and J are TRBV19 and TRBJ2-3; D perhaps matches TRBD1 (7 bases). Germline assignment: CDR1 LNHDA and CDR2 SQIVND (reference sequence). There are 19 residues in the CDR3. V lost 8 bases and J 0 bases, leaving 27 bases between the germline ends. Written as DNA, the CDR3 is TGTGCCAGTCAGGGGGGCCTTGAAGGAGGTCGAACTAGCACAGATACGCAGTATTTT. This codes for CASQGGLEGGRTSTDTQYF.

This clone was detected only a few times. The V call is TRBV6-5, the J call TRBJ1-1; perhaps TRBD1 as D (5 bases). This CDR3 comprises 14 residues. The V gene lost 7 bases and the J gene lost 1 base, with 13 bases spanning the gap. Looked up from germline, CDR1 is MNHEY and CDR2 is SVGAGI. The CDR3 region has the DNA TGTGCCAGCAAGCTCATGAGGGGGAACACTGAAGCTTTCTTT. Translation: CASKLMRGNTEAFF.

The chain combines TRBV7-3 with TRBJ2-2; possibly TRBD1 or TRBD2 for D (5 bases each). Germline V lookup: CDR1 SGHTA, CDR2 FQGTGA. V shed 3 bases and J shed 7 bases, with 12 bases lying between them. This CDR3 has 14 residues. In DNA form, the CDR3 reads TGTGCCAGCAGCTTGGGGCCGAGCGGCGGGGAGCTGTTTTTT. It yields the protein CASSLGPSGGELFF.

The chain is built from TRBV7-9 and TRBJ1-4; D gene ambiguous. This CDR3 is built from 15 residues. Trimming shortened V by 0 bases and J by 8 bases, and 13 bases separated the two germline ends. Looked up from germline, CDR1 is SEHNR and CDR2 is FQNEAQ (reference sequence). The CDR3 is CASSLAEGRGEKLFF. CDR3 nucleotides: TGTGCCAGCAGCTTAGCTGAGGGTAGAGGGGAAAAACTGTTTTTT.

CDR3 DNA: TGTGCCAGCAGCCAAGATGCCAGGTCCTACGAGCAGTACTTC. Translating gives CASSQDARSYEQYF. V usage is TRBV14 and J usage is TRBJ2-7; the D is unclear. This CDR3 has 14 residues. Germline CDR1 and CDR2: SGHDN and FVKESK. V gave up 0 bases and J gave up 1 base, with 7 bases separating them.

The J gene is TRBJ1-5, the V gene TRBV9; no firm D call. Germline lookup yields CDR1 SGDLS and CDR2 YYNGEE. Deletions cut 0 bases from V and 7 bases from J, with 2 bases between. CDR3 length: 11 amino acids. CDR3 sequence: CASSVGQPQHF. The CDR3 DNA reads as TGTGCCAGCAGCGTAGGCCAGCCCCAGCATTTT. Drawing the rest from reference TRBV9 and TRBJ1-5, the complete variable domain is DSGVTQTPKHLITATGQRVTLRCSPRSGDLSVYWYQQSLDQGLQFLIQYYNGEERAKGNILERFSAQQFPDLHSELNLSSLELGDSALYFCASSVGQPQHFGDGTRLSIL.

This chain joins TRBV4-1 and TRBJ2-5; D is unresolved. Germline V gene sequence: CDR1 MGHRA, CDR2 YSYEKL. The CDR3 runs 15 residues. Trimming cost V 0 bases and J 2 bases, with 10 bases left between them. CDR3 nucleotides: TGCGCCAGCAGCCAAGATCTTGGCGGACAAGAGACCCAGTACTTC. Translating it yields CASSQDLGGQETQYF.

The chain recombines TRBV9 with TRBJ2-1; 9 bases agree with TRBD2. Germline loops: CDR1 SGDLS, CDR2 YYNGEE. The CDR3 sequence is 15 residues long. Trimming removed 4 bases from V and 0 bases from J; junction bases left unmatched: 2. The CDR3 loop reads CASSLSGGSYNEQFF. The DNA for the CDR3 is TGTGCCAGCAGCCTTAGCGGGGGCTCCTACAATGAGCAGTTCTTC. Using reference TRBV9 and TRBJ2-1 for the parts outside the CDR3, the full variable domain is DSGVTQTPKHLITATGQRVTLRCSPRSGDLSVYWYQQSLDQGLQFLIQYYNGEERAKGNILERFSAQQFPDLHSELNLSSLELGDSALYFCASSLSGGSYNEQFFGPGTRLTVL.

The V gene is TRBV29-1, the J gene TRBJ2-4; no clear D. The V end was cut by 6 bases, the J end by 6 bases, with 9 bases between. Germline values: CDR1 SQVTM, CDR2 ANQGSEA. The CDR3 consists of 11 residues. The CDR3 loop is CSVPDGNIQYF. In nucleotides, the CDR3 is TGCAGCGTACCCGACGGAAACATTCAGTACTTC.

About this clone itself: A much larger clone differs from this one at a single base, so this may be a read error. Other DNA sequences within the sample encode an identical CDR3. CDR3 region: CASSLAVTDTQYF. The CDR3 nucleotides read TGTGCCAGCAGCTTAGCTGTCACAGATACGCAGTATTTT. The rearrangement uses TRBV7-9 and TRBJ2-3; D unresolved. V lost 0 bases to trimming and J lost 2 bases, with 3 bases between them. CDR1 and CDR2 (germline): SEHNR, FQNEAQ (reference sequence). The CDR3 has 13 residues.

The chain is built from TRBV27 and TRBJ2-7; the match to TRBD2 covers 12 bases. J lost 3 bases, V lost 3 bases, and 15 bases had no gene match. The CDR3 totals 19 residues. CDR1 MNHEY and CDR2 SMNVEV come from the germline V gene (reference sequence). The CDR3, as DNA: TGTGCCAGCAGTTTCCCCGCCCCGGCTAGCGGGAGGGTAGGCTACGAGCAGTACTTC. This translates into CASSFPAPASGRVGYEQYF.

The rearrangement uses TRBV5-1 and TRBJ2-1; D might be TRBD1 or TRBD2, each matching 6 bases. This CDR3 has 16 residues. Germline-derived CDR1 and CDR2 are SGHRS and YFSETQ. The germline V and J ends were trimmed by 4 bases and 0 bases, with 14 bases remaining between them. Here the CDR3 reads CASSGSGASSYNEQFF. DNA for the CDR3: TGCGCCAGCAGCGGGTCGGGGGCCAGCTCCTACAATGAGCAGTTCTTC.

The V and J genes are TRBV10-3 and TRBJ2-7; weak D call: TRBD1 (5 bases). V dropped 3 bases and J dropped 1 base, with 16 bases sitting between them. The CDR3 has 16 amino acids. Germline CDR1 and CDR2: ENHRY and SYGVKD. Here the CDR3 reads CAISEPDNPLSYEQYF. The CDR3 region has the DNA TGTGCCATCAGTGAACCGGACAACCCGCTTTCCTACGAGCAGTACTTC.

This clone occurred once. The chain employs TRBV2 and TRBJ2-6; 9 bases match TRBD2. The CDR3 has 16 amino acids. V shed 11 bases and J 0 bases; nucleotides not matched to a gene: 8. From germline, CDR1 is SNHLY and CDR2 FYNNEI. The CDR3 sequence: CAGSSGTPSGANVLTF. The DNA of the CDR3 is TGTGCCGGGTCTAGCGGGACGCCCTCTGGGGCCAACGTCCTGACTTTC.

The V gene is TRBV28, the J gene TRBJ2-3; 11 bases line up with TRBD2. With V trimmed by 6 bases and J by 2 bases, 10 bases remained unmatched. Germline CDR1 MDHEN, CDR2 SYDVKM. This CDR3 is 17 amino acids long. Here the CDR3 reads CASRPEPGLAATDTQYF. The CDR3 coding sequence is TGTGCCAGCAGACCTGAACCGGGACTAGCGGCCACAGATACGCAGTATTTT. The complete variable domain, with remaining parts taken from reference TRBV28 and TRBJ2-3, reads DVKVTQSSRYLVKRTGEKVFLECVQDMDHENMFWYRQDPGLGLRLIYFSYDVKMKEKGDIPEGYSVSREKKERFSLILESASTNQTSMYLCASRPEPGLAATDTQYFGPGTRLTVL.

This sequence joins TRBV7-9 and TRBJ2-3, with TRBD1 matching over 8 bases. CDR1 is SEHNR, CDR2 FQNEAQ, per germline (reference sequence). The V and J ends lost 5 bases and 2 bases, in that order; junction bases with no gene match: 6. This CDR3 has 15 residues. The CDR3 reads CASSPGTGPTDTQYF. CDR3 sequence (DNA): TGTGCCAGCAGCCCCGGGACAGGTCCCACAGATACGCAGTATTTT.

This chain connects TRBV18 to TRBJ2-2; the match to TRBD2 covers 10 bases. Germline V gives CDR1 KGHSH, CDR2 LQKENI. V was pared by 1 base and J by 4 bases, with 3 bases of the junction left unmatched. The CDR3 length is 16 residues. The CDR3 region has the DNA TGTGCCAGCTCACCACTAGCGGGAGGATCCACCGGGGAGCTGTTTTTT. This sequence encodes CASSPLAGGSTGELFF. The whole variable domain, remainder taken from reference TRBV18 and TRBJ2-2, is NAGVMQNPRHLVRRRGQEARLRCSPMKGHSHVYWYRQLPEEGLKFMVYLQKENIIDESGMPKERFSAEFPKEGPSILRIQQVVRGDSAAYFCASSPLAGGSTGELFFGEGSRLTVL.

The V gene is TRBV5-6, the J gene TRBJ2-1, with 9 bases that match TRBD1. Germline assignment: CDR1 SGHDT and CDR2 YYEEEE. The V gene end was trimmed by 4 bases and the J gene end by 6 bases; junction bases not matched to a gene: 5. The CDR3 covers 14 residues. The CDR3 region is CASSPGQGFNEQFF. CDR3 nucleotides: TGTGCCAGCAGCCCGGGACAGGGTTTCAATGAGCAGTTCTTC. The complete variable domain, with remaining parts taken from reference TRBV5-6 and TRBJ2-1, reads DAGVTQSPTHLIKTRGQQVTLRCSPKSGHDTVSWYQQALGQGPQFIFQYYEEEERQRGNFPDRFSGHQFPNYSSELNVNALLLGDSALYLCASSPGQGFNEQFFGPGTRLTVL.

As DNA, the CDR3 is TGTGCCAGCAGCTTAGGGGCAGGGAAATGGGCAGATACGCAGTATTTT. This gives the protein CASSLGAGKWADTQYF. This rearrangement joins TRBV7-2 to TRBJ2-3; tentatively, D is TRBD1 (5 bases). Looked up from germline, CDR1 is SGHTA and CDR2 is FQGNSA. Trimming cost V 1 base and J 4 bases, with 15 bases left between them. This CDR3 contains 16 residues.

The chain links TRBV5-6 to TRBJ2-5; a weak D match, TRBD2 (6 bases). The assigned J gene may be wrong: the sequence end matches TRBJ2-7 better. Germline assignment: CDR1 SGHDT and CDR2 YYEEEE. The CDR3 has 15 residues. The CDR3 reads CASSHKRVSPYEQYF. DNA for the CDR3: TGTGCCAGCAGCCACAAGCGGGTATCCCCCTACGAGCAGTACTTC.

A few counts support this clone. The V gene is TRBV6-5, the J gene TRBJ1-5; TRBD1 might be the D (6 bases). The CDR3 consists of 12 residues. V was cut by 8 bases and J by 1 base, with 6 bases left in between. The germline V gene has CDR1 MNHEY and CDR2 SVGAGI. In nucleotides, the CDR3 is TGTGCCAGCGGGACAAGCAATCAGCCCCAGCATTTT. Amino acids: CASGTSNQPQHF.

On this clone itself: The limits of the CDR3 on the DNA are not certain, so only TCRdb's listed CDR3 is given. The chain recombines TRBV6-5 with TRBJ2-7; the D call of TRBD1 is as the table states it, not checked on the DNA. The CDR3 is 14 residues long, counting both termini. Germline CDR1 is MNHEY and CDR2 is SVGAGI. CDR3 region: CASSSSDRNYEQYF.

This rearrangement joins TRBV6-5 to TRBJ2-3; a weak D match, TRBD2 (5 bases). Germline V gives CDR1 MNHEY, CDR2 SVGAGI. The CDR3 is 15 amino acids. V lost 5 bases, J lost 3 bases, and 15 bases lay in between. CDR3 nucleotide sequence: TGTGCCAGCAGTCGTAGAGCCGGGATGACAGATACGCAGTATTTT. Residues: CASSRRAGMTDTQYF.

This clone was seen more than once but under ten times. The rearrangement links TRBV10-2 to TRBJ2-7, with a possible D match to TRBD2 (5 bases). V lost 1 base, J lost 2 bases, and 6 bases lay in between. The CDR3 extends over 13 amino acids. Germline-derived CDR1 and CDR2 are WSHSY and SAAADI. CDR3 DNA sequence: TGCGCCAGCAGTGAGTTCGGGGCCTACGAGCAGTACTTC. Its protein is CASSEFGAYEQYF.

V gene TRBV18 combines with J gene TRBJ2-7; 9 nucleotides align to TRBD2. The CDR3 length is 15 residues. Trimming at V came to 3 bases and at J to 5 bases, leaving 8 bases not matched to a gene. The germline gives CDR1 KGHSH, CDR2 LQKENI. Here the CDR3 reads CASSPFSGSNDEQYF. The CDR3 DNA reads as TGTGCCAGCTCACCCTTTAGCGGGAGTAACGACGAGCAGTACTTC.